This TCR beta chain is drawn from a study of cytomegalovirus exposure and HLA in healthy donors. About the research overall: From donors who were HLA-typed, an early data release held 65 million to 85 million unique TCRs.

Amplification used 60 Vbeta primers and 13 Jbeta primers. The protocol was immunoSEQ multiplex PCR, while the TCRdb copy is restricted to in-frame clones and leaves out a portion. The sample yields over 120,000 clones, 70% to 85% seen once. This clone was observed once. This CDR3 spans 13 amino acids. Between the trimmed V and J ends, which lost 4 bases and 7 bases, there was a span of 13 bases. Looked up from germline, CDR1 is MGHDK and CDR2 is SYGVNS. Sequences were obtained from PBMCs. The chain recombines TRBV25-1 with TRBJ1-2; no firm D call. The clonotype was recovered from a man younger than 45 in good health and CMV-seropositive. The CDR3 sequence is CASSVRQDLGYTF. The CDR3 DNA sequence: TGTGCCAGCAGTGTCCGGCAGGATCTTGGCTACACCTTC.